Listed below are T cell receptor beta chains from one sample, sequenced in a study of T cells in localized non-small cell lung cancer. Measured with immunoSEQ multiplex PCR; TCRdb has only the in-frame clones, and not every one. The data hold 5,500 to 7,000 clones, with 40% to 45% observed a single time. The sample here was lung tumor tissue, taken before any cancer treatment. The receptors shown here come from a woman aged 40-69 years with stage II squamous cell lung carcinoma. CDR3s include the opening cysteine and the closing phenylalanine or tryptophan. D genes are given only for firm matches. For some rows the clone size is stated as once, few or many, or as a class when expanded; others skip it.

size	D	J	V	DNA	CDR3
few	-	TRBJ1-3	TRBV9	TGTGCCAGCAGTGAACAAATTTTGGGTGGAAACACCATATATTTT	CASSEQILGGNTIYF
-	-	TRBJ1-1	TRBV18	TGTGCCAGCTCACCACCGTCCCGGACTAACACTGAAGCTTTCTTT	CASSPPSRTNTEAFF
-	-	TRBJ1-1	TRBV29-1	TGCAGCCTCCCGCTCCGGGGTGATAGGGTTGGGGACCAGGACACTGAAGCTTTCTTT	CSLPLRGDRVGDQDTEAFF
few	-	TRBJ1-2	TRBV6-8	TGTGCCATCAGCCGAACACCGGACTCTAACTATGGCTACACCTTC	CAISRTPDSNYGYTF
medium-sized	TRBD2	TRBJ2-3	TRBV15	TGTGCCACCAGCGGAGAGGTAGTAGCGGGAATCACAGATACGCAGTATTTT	CATSGEVVAGITDTQYF
-	TRBD1	TRBJ1-1	TRBV25-1	TGTGCCAGCAGCCCCGGACAGGGAGAAGCTTTCTTT	CASSPGQGEAFF
few	-	TRBJ1-6	TRBV10-2	TGCGCCAGCAGTCGGGAGTCCTCCTATAATTCACCCCTCCACTTT	CASSRESSYNSPLHF
-	TRBD1	TRBJ2-7	TRBV6-7	TGTGCCAGCGGGACAGGACCAACCTACGAGCAGTACTTC	CASGTGPTYEQYF
few	-	TRBJ1-1	TRBV6-8	-	CASSTSGNTEAFF
few	TRBD2	TRBJ2-5	TRBV6-8	TGTGCCAGCATTGAGCGGGGGGGCCGTGAGACCCAGTACTTC	CASIERGGRETQYF
once	-	TRBJ1-5	TRBV28	TGTGCCAGCAGTTTACCCCCCGACAATCAGCCCCAGCATTTT	CASSLPPDNQPQHF
-	TRBD2	TRBJ2-1	TRBV15	TGTGCCACCAGCAGAGATCGGGGCGGGAGTCCCTACAATGAGCAGTTCTTC	CATSRDRGGSPYNEQFF
-	-	TRBJ1-4	TRBV5-1	TGCGCCAGCAACAAGGACTCAACTAATGAAAAACTGTTTTTT	CASNKDSTNEKLFF
few	-	TRBJ2-2	TRBV9	TGTGCCAGCAGGAACGGAAGGAACACCGGGGAGCTGTTTTTT	CASRNGRNTGELFF
few	-	TRBJ2-6	TRBV6-7	TGTGCCAGCAGTTCGAAGGGTTCCTCCCGCTCTGGGGCCAACGTCCTGACTTTC	CASSSKGSSRSGANVLTF
-	-	TRBJ2-7	TRBV29-1	TGCAGCGTCCGGGACACCACCTACGAGCAGTACTTC	CSVRDTTYEQYF
once	-	TRBJ1-3	TRBV28	TGTGCCAGCAGCCCCCCCAGAAACACCATATATTTT	CASSPPRNTIYF
large	-	TRBJ2-5	TRBV19	TGTGCCAGTAGTCCGAGGGACGGCCAAGAGACCCAGTACTTC	CASSPRDGQETQYF
-	-	TRBJ1-1	TRBV6-8	TGTGCCAGCAGTTACTCGGGGGACGGGAGGTGGGGCACTGAAGCTTTCTTT	CASSYSGDGRWGTEAFF
-	-	TRBJ1-2	TRBV29-1	TGCAGCGTTGTGGACAGCATCTATGGCTACACCTTC	CSVVDSIYGYTF
-	TRBD1	TRBJ1-1	TRBV30	TGTGCCTGGAACAGGGGTAGCTCTGAAGCTTTCTTT	CAWNRGSSEAFF
-	-	TRBJ2-7	TRBV28	TGTGCCAGCAGTGAAACTTTTCAGGGTTACGAGCAGTACTTC	CASSETFQGYEQYF
few	-	TRBJ2-3	TRBV18	TGTGCCAGCTCACCAACCGCAGATACGCAGTATTTT	CASSPTADTQYF
-	-	TRBJ1-5	TRBV9	TGTGCCAGCAGTTCAGGGGATCAGCCCCAGCATTTT	CASSSGDQPQHF
many	-	TRBJ1-5	TRBV10-3	TGTGCCATCAGTGAGCAGGGGAATCAGCCCCAGCATTTT	CAISEQGNQPQHF
-	-	TRBJ1-2	TRBV30	TGTGCGCATACGGCGGGGGCGGGAGGCTACACCTTC	CAHTAGAGGYTF
-	-	TRBJ1-1	TRBV7-5	TGTGCCAGCAGCTTAGGGACGGTGAACACTGAAGCTTTCTTT	CASSLGTVNTEAFF
-	-	TRBJ2-7	TRBV28	TGTGCCAGCAGGGGATGGTCACAGGGATCAGGCGAGCAGTACTTC	CASRGWSQGSGEQYF
-	-	TRBJ1-1	TRBV30	TGTGCCTGGACCCGGGGGAACACTGAAGCTTTCTTT	CAWTRGNTEAFF
-	-	TRBJ2-3	TRBV25-1	TGTGCCAGCAGTGCCGGGGGGCTGGGAATTACGCAGTATTTT	CASSAGGLGITQYF
-	TRBD1	TRBJ1-2	TRBV19	TGTGCCAGTAAGACAGGGGACCATGGCTACACCTTC	CASKTGDHGYTF
medium-sized	-	TRBJ1-5	TRBV6-8	TGTGCCAGCAGCCACGTTGGGAGCAATCAGCCCCAGCATTTT	CASSHVGSNQPQHF
-	TRBD2	TRBJ2-3	TRBV30	TGTGCCTGGAGTGCTGGGACTAGCGTAAATACAGATACGCAGTATTTT	CAWSAGTSVNTDTQYF
-	-	TRBJ2-7	TRBV6-8	TGTGCCAGCAGTTACGGTGGCAGAGGCTACGAGCAGTACTTC	CASSYGGRGYEQYF
-	-	TRBJ1-2	TRBV6-8	TGTGCCAGCAGCGATAACAGGCGAACCTACTATGGCTACACCTTC	CASSDNRRTYYGYTF
-	-	TRBJ1-4	TRBV11-3	TGTGCCAGCAGCTTAAGGGGCAGGGTACTAACGGGGGATGAAAAACTGTTTTTT	CASSLRGRVLTGDEKLFF
-	-	TRBJ2-5	TRBV11-3	TGTGCCAGCAGCTTAGGGAGGGGGCTAGCGTCAAAGACCCAGTACTTC	CASSLGRGLASKTQYF
-	-	TRBJ2-7	TRBV2	TGTGCCAGCAGTGGAAACTTCCGGGGCGGCGAGCAGTACTTC	CASSGNFRGGEQYF
-	-	TRBJ1-2	TRBV19	TGTGCCAGTAGTTCTGGGTCTTCTTTCGGCGGCTACACCTTC	CASSSGSSFGGYTF
-	-	TRBJ2-7	TRBV6-8	TGTGCCAGCAGCCACGTCATGCGGGACTCCTACGAGCAGTACTTC	CASSHVMRDSYEQYF
-	-	TRBJ1-5	TRBV18	TGTGCCAGCTCACCAGGGGGCAATCAGCCCCAGCATTTT	CASSPGGNQPQHF
-	-	TRBJ1-1	TRBV19	TGTGCCAGTAGTAGGGCGGCAGAACCTAAGGCTTTCTTT	CASSRAAEPKAFF
-	-	TRBJ1-1	TRBV11-3	TGTGCCAGCAGCTTGAGAACATTGAACACTGAAGCTTTCTTT	CASSLRTLNTEAFF
-	TRBD2	TRBJ2-2	TRBV19	TGTGCCAGTAGTTCGGGACTAGCGAACACCGGGGAGCTGTTTTTT	CASSSGLANTGELFF
medium-sized	-	TRBJ1-1	TRBV15	TGTGCCACCAGCAGAGACCCGGGGAGTATGAACACTGAAGCTTTCTTT	CATSRDPGSMNTEAFF
-	TRBD1	TRBJ1-4	TRBV19	TGTGCCAGTAGTATGGCCCTGGGACAGGGTGTCGGGAAACTGTTTTTT	CASSMALGQGVGKLFF
-	TRBD1	TRBJ1-4	TRBV6-1	TGTGCCAGCAGTGAAGGGACAGGGGCATATGAAAAACTGTTTTTT	CASSEGTGAYEKLFF
medium-sized	-	TRBJ2-7	TRBV11-3	TGTGCCAGCAGCTTAGGTCGGGGGGCGAATAGGTACGAGCAGTACTTC	CASSLGRGANRYEQYF
-	TRBD2	TRBJ2-7	TRBV6-8	TGTGCCGCGCGGGGGGGGATCTACGAGCAGTACTTC	CAARGGIYEQYF
-	TRBD2	TRBJ2-3	TRBV25-1	TGTGCCAGCAGTACCCTAGCGGGAGTTACAGATACGCAGTATTTT	CASSTLAGVTDTQYF
many	-	TRBJ2-7	TRBV11-3	TGTGCCAGCAGCTTGTTGGGGACGATCTACGAGCAGTACTTC	CASSLLGTIYEQYF
-	-	TRBJ1-2	TRBV28	TGTGCCAGCAGTTTAGGTAGGACAGTCTACTATGGCTACACCTTC	CASSLGRTVYYGYTF
-	-	TRBJ1-5	TRBV7-6	TGTGCCAGCAGCTTAGCCCAGGGGCGCAATCAGCCCCAGCATTTT	CASSLAQGRNQPQHF
many	-	TRBJ2-3	TRBV11-3	TGTGCCAGCAGCTTGGGGGCGGTTTACACAGATACGCAGTATTTT	CASSLGAVYTDTQYF
-	TRBD2	TRBJ2-5	TRBV6-8	TGTGCCAGCAGTTCCCCGACTAGCGGGGGCCCGGGAACCCAGTACTTC	CASSSPTSGGPGTQYF
-	TRBD1	TRBJ1-2	TRBV6-8	TGTGCCAGCAGTTACTCCGATACGACAGGGATTAACTATGGCTACACCTTC	CASSYSDTTGINYGYTF
large	-	TRBJ1-5	TRBV6-8	TGTGCCAGCAGTTACTCGTACCAGCCCCAGCATTTT	CASSYSYQPQHF
-	-	TRBJ1-1	TRBV28	TGTGCCAGCAGCATACAGATGAACACTGAAGCTTTCTTT	CASSIQMNTEAFF
few	-	TRBJ2-1	TRBV5-1	TGCGCCAGCAGTTGGGGGATTTACTACAATGAGCAGTTCTTC	CASSWGIYYNEQFF
-	-	TRBJ2-3	TRBV19	TGTGCCAGTAGTACCAGCGGGAGCACAGATACGCAGTATTTT	CASSTSGSTDTQYF